Below are 7 T cell receptor beta chains sequenced from a single sample in a study of T cells in Graves' hyperthyroidism and ophthalmopathy. TCR beta CDR3 regions were amplified from RNA transcripts. First-round RT-PCR with HTBI primers amplified the TCR CDR3 region. TCRdb recomputed calls from the multiplex PCR reads with MiXCR, one row per CDR3 protein. The sample has hundreds of thousands of distinct CDR3 sequences; 15% to 20% are singletons. Sequencing was done on a sample of blood. The receptors were gathered from a man in his forties with Graves' ophthalmopathy.

With respect to this clonotype: A read error may account for a junction end that differs from germline. The chain combines TRBV4-1 with TRBJ1-4; a weak D match, TRBD1 (5 bases). Per the germline V gene, CDR1 is MGHRA and CDR2 is YSYEKL. The CDR3 extends over 16 amino acids. CDR3 amino acids: CASSQGHSATNEKLFF. CDR3 DNA: TGTGCCAGCAGCCAGGGTCATTCCGCGACTAATGAAAAACTGTTTTTT.

J is TRBJ1-5 and V is TRBV2; no reliable D call. Germline V CDR1 and CDR2: SNHLY, FYNNEI. CDR3 length: 14 amino acids. Deletions cut 7 bases from V and 4 bases from J, with 14 bases between. The CDR3 region is CASTRYLGNQPQHF. DNA of the CDR3: TGTGCCAGCACCCGGTATCTGGGGAATCAGCCCCAGCATTTT.

The V gene is TRBV2, the J gene TRBJ2-2; D gene ambiguous. Germline V lookup: CDR1 SNHLY, CDR2 FYNNEI. The ends were cut back, 0 bases at V and 7 bases at J, with 9 bases in the middle. CDR3 length equals 14 residues. CDR3 loop: CASSEARGGGELFF. CDR3 bases: TGTGCCAGCAGTGAAGCGCGAGGTGGCGGGGAGCTGTTTTTT.

V usage is TRBV5-1 and J usage is TRBJ2-5; D is perhaps TRBD1 (7 bases). Trimming took off 2 bases at V and 2 bases at J, with 16 bases between the two ends. Germline loops: CDR1 SGHRS, CDR2 YFSETQ. This CDR3 comprises 16 residues. The CDR3 coding sequence is TGCGCCAGCAGCTTTCAGGGGGGTTTCCGACAAGAGACCCAGTACTTC. Encoded protein: CASSFQGGFRQETQYF.

This chain joins TRBV29-1 and TRBJ2-1; the D is unclear. V lost 4 bases to trimming and J lost 7 bases, with 14 bases between them. This CDR3 is 13 amino acids long. Germline values: CDR1 SQVTM, CDR2 ANQGSEA. Here the CDR3 DNA reads TGCAGCGTTGGCCGACCGGAAGGGAATGAGCAGTTCTTC. Its translation: CSVGRPEGNEQFF.

Comments on this clonotype: This CDR3 is missing its conserved last phenylalanine or tryptophan, likely due to a read error. The chain recombines TRBV5-1 with TRBJ2-1; TRBD1 is a possible D gene (6 bases). This CDR3 comprises 13 residues. Between the trimmed V and J ends, which lost 6 bases and 3 bases, there was a span of 10 bases. Germline CDR1 reads SGHRS; CDR2 reads YFSETQ. The chain's CDR3 is CASNRDNYNEQFS. CDR3 sequence (DNA): TGCGCCAGCAACAGGGATAACTACAATGAGCAGTTCTCC.

This clonotype was seen a few times. The rearrangement uses TRBV6-1 and TRBJ2-4; D might be TRBD1 (5 bases). Germline V CDR1 and CDR2: MNHNS, SASEGT. The CDR3 runs 15 residues. Trimming pared 2 bases from V and 11 bases from J, leaving 19 bases between. In nucleotides, the CDR3 is TGTGCCAGCAGTGAACTAGGGGCAAGGACGAACGTTCAGTACTTC. Translating it yields CASSELGARTNVQYF.